This passage covers 30 T cell receptor beta chains from one sample sequenced in a study of regulatory T cells in long-lasting Graves disease. The time point denotes: newly diagnosed GD, antithyroid drugs for less than 3 months. Making the TCR library involved RNA that had been extracted from PBMCs. CDR3 regions were amplified by Arm-PCR using iRepertoire HTBI primers to build TCR beta libraries. TCRdb reanalysed the multiplex PCR reads using MiXCR and keeps one entry per CDR3 protein. This table has hundreds of thousands of distinct CDR3 sequences, approximately 12% appearing once. In addition, the sample was reused for a study of T cells in Graves' hyperthyroidism and ophthalmopathy.

The input for sequencing was peripheral blood mononuclear cells (PBMCs), taken at new diagnosis, from a patient treated with antithyroid drugs. The receptor source for this set is a woman in her twenties or thirties with Graves disease.

This clonotype came up many times. The rearrangement joins TRBV3-1 to TRBJ2-7; D remains unclear. V lost 3 bases and J lost 9, with 12 bases in between. This CDR3 spans 12 amino acids. Germline CDR1 reads LGHDT; CDR2 reads YNNKEL (reference sequence). This CDR3 is CASSHSAGWQYF. As DNA, the CDR3 is TGTGCCAGCAGCCATTCGGCCGGGTGGCAGTACTTC.

In this sample, this clonotype turned up a few times. V and J are TRBV3-1 and TRBJ2-2, with D perhaps TRBD1 (6 bases). The CDR3 is 18 residues long. Germline V lookup: CDR1 LGHDT, CDR2 YNNKEL (reference sequence). The V gene lost 0 bases and the J gene lost 1 base, with 15 bases spanning the gap. The CDR3 DNA reads as TGTGCCAGCAGCCAAGACTACAGGGTGACGGTGAACACCGGGGAGCTGTTTTTT. Translation: CASSQDYRVTVNTGELFF.

This clonotype has a handful of counts. The chain couples TRBV9 to TRBJ2-5; 9 bases are a match to TRBD2. CDR1 is SGDLS, CDR2 YYNGEE, per germline. The CDR3 has 16 residues. V shed 0 bases and J 9 bases; nucleotides not matched to a gene: 12. This CDR3 is CASSVDYGGRAIPQYF. The CDR3 bases are TGTGCCAGCAGCGTAGATTACGGCGGGAGGGCCATACCCCAGTACTTC.

V gene TRBV7-6 combines with J gene TRBJ2-3; no reliable D call. The germline V and J ends were trimmed by 3 bases and 4 bases, with 8 bases remaining between them. CDR1 is SGHVS and CDR2 is FNYEAQ in the germline V gene. The CDR3 consists of 13 residues. The chain's CDR3 is CASSFTPADTQYF. The CDR3 DNA sequence: TGTGCCAGCAGCTTTACCCCAGCAGATACGCAGTATTTT.

In nucleotides, the CDR3 is TGTGCCAGTAGTATGTGGCAGGGCAATCAGCCCCAGCATTTT. The encoded protein is CASSMWQGNQPQHF. J is TRBJ1-5 and V is TRBV19; D gene ambiguous. The CDR3 runs to 14 residues. Per the germline V gene, CDR1 is LNHDA and CDR2 is SQIVND (reference sequence). V was trimmed by 3 bases and J by 2 bases, leaving 8 bases between them.

This clonotype turned up a few times. The chain uses TRBV18 and TRBJ2-7; TRBD1 matches at 7 bases. Germline CDR1 KGHSH, CDR2 LQKENI. J gave up 2 bases and V 3 bases, and 10 bases lay outside the gene matches. The CDR3 covers 16 residues. The CDR3 DNA follows: TGTGCCAGCTCACCGTACCGGGACAGCGGTACCTACGAGCAGTACTTC. Amino acid sequence: CASSPYRDSGTYEQYF.

The chain recombines TRBV12-3 or TRBV12-4 with TRBJ1-4, with unresolved D. V was shortened by 2 bases and J by 4 bases, with 8 bases between the two germline ends. The CDR3 runs to 14 residues. In DNA, the CDR3 is TGTGCCAGCAGTTTAACACAGCTTAATGAAAAACTGTTTTTT. Amino acid sequence: CASSLTQLNEKLFF.

This clonotype has just a few counts. CDR3 nucleotide sequence: TGCAGTGCTGAAGTCTCCAGGCCGTACTCTGGAAACACCATATATTTT. This translates into CSAEVSRPYSGNTIYF. V usage is TRBV20-1 and J usage is TRBJ1-3; D not resolved. The V and J ends lost 5 bases and 0 bases respectively, with 17 bases between them. The germline V gene encodes CDR1 DFQATT and CDR2 SNEGSKA (reference sequence). The CDR3 is made up of 16 amino acids.

This clonotype was observed many times. V usage is TRBV12-3 or TRBV12-4 and J usage is TRBJ1-1, with a tentative D call TRBD1 (5 bases). V dropped 3 bases and J dropped 3 bases, with 11 bases sitting between them. The CDR3 sequence is 14 residues long. The CDR3, as DNA: TGTGCCAGCAGTTTCGACAGCTTGGACACTGAAGCTTTCTTT. Its protein is CASSFDSLDTEAFF.

This sequence joins TRBV9 and TRBJ2-5; D is possibly TRBD1 or TRBD2 (5 bases each). The V gene's germline CDR1 is SGDLS and CDR2 YYNGEE. The length of the CDR3 is 15 residues. The V gene lost 4 bases and the J gene lost 7 bases, with 20 bases spanning the gap. In DNA form, the CDR3 reads TGTGCCAGCAGCAGCATCCCAGGGACCGCCGGGACCCAGTACTTC. It yields the protein CASSSIPGTAGTQYF.

The table lists this clonotype with many counts. The chain recombines TRBV18 with TRBJ1-2; TRBD1 matches at 7 bases. Germline V gene lookup returns CDR1 KGHSH and CDR2 LQKENI. CDR3 length: 14 residues. Losses at the gene ends were 3 bases for V and 7 bases for J; bases not matched to a gene: 8. The chain's CDR3 is CASSPDRASSGYTF. For the CDR3, the DNA is TGTGCCAGCTCACCCGACAGGGCGAGTAGTGGCTACACCTTC.

As to this clonotype: Just one base apart from a much larger clone, this may be a read error. V and J are TRBV12-3 or TRBV12-4 and TRBJ1-6; weak D call: TRBD1 (5 bases). The CDR3 runs to 14 residues. The ends were cut back, 6 bases at V and 6 bases at J, with 12 bases in the middle. This CDR3 is CASRGTACNSPLHF. The CDR3 DNA reads as TGTGCCAGCAGGGGGACGGCGTGTAATTCACCCCTCCACTTT.

The chain uses TRBV4-1 and TRBJ2-6; 7 nucleotides agree with TRBD1. CDR3 length equals 19 residues. Trimming at V came to 0 bases and at J to 0 bases, leaving 8 bases not matched to a gene. CDR1 is MGHRA and CDR2 is YSYEKL in the germline V gene. The CDR3 protein is CASSQDLGQHLSGANVLTF. CDR3 DNA: TGCGCCAGCAGCCAAGATTTGGGACAGCATCTCTCTGGGGCCAACGTCCTGACTTTC.

The V call is TRBV19, the J call TRBJ1-3; D gene unclear. V lost 7 bases and J 3 bases, leaving 13 bases between the germline ends. CDR1 is LNHDA and CDR2 is SQIVND in the germline V gene (reference sequence). The CDR3 is 14 residues long. CDR3 coding DNA: TGTGCCAGTAACTACGGCGATAATGGAAACACCATATATTTT. Amino acids: CASNYGDNGNTIYF.

V and J are TRBV7-9 and TRBJ2-7; D possibly matches TRBD1 or TRBD2 (5 bases each). CDR1 and CDR2 from the germline V gene are SEHNR and FQNEAQ (reference sequence). V was pared by 4 bases and J by 4 bases, with 14 bases between. The CDR3 runs to 14 residues. The CDR3 loop is CASSSSWDRYEQYF. The CDR3 DNA reads as TGTGCCAGCAGCTCCTCCTGGGACCGGTACGAGCAGTACTTC.

This clonotype was detected many times. This chain uses TRBV18 with TRBJ2-7, with D hard to call. The germline V and J ends were trimmed by 4 bases and 2 bases, with 9 bases remaining between them. CDR3 length equals 13 residues. Per the germline V gene, CDR1 is KGHSH and CDR2 is LQKENI. The CDR3 loop reads CASSLLDAYEQYF. In DNA, the CDR3 is TGTGCCAGCTCACTGCTAGACGCCTACGAGCAGTACTTC. Based on the CDR3 plus reference TRBV18 and TRBJ2-7, the full variable domain is NAGVMQNPRHLVRRRGQEARLRCSPMKGHSHVYWYRQLPEEGLKFMVYLQKENIIDESGMPKERFSAEFPKEGPSILRIQQVVRGDSAAYFCASSLLDAYEQYFGPGTRLTVT.

This clonotype came up many times. V is TRBV19 and J is TRBJ1-1, with a possible D match to TRBD1 (6 bases). Trimming stripped 5 bases from V and 1 base from J, with 11 bases between. Per germline, CDR1 LNHDA and CDR2 SQIVND (reference sequence). The CDR3 is made up of 14 amino acids. The CDR3 reads CASSWGRGNTEAFF. DNA of the CDR3: TGTGCCAGTAGTTGGGGGCGCGGGAACACTGAAGCTTTCTTT.

Comments on this clonotype: This sequence may be a read error, since a much larger clone differs from it by one base. This chain uses TRBV28 with TRBJ2-4; TRBD1 matches at 8 bases. There are 16 residues in the CDR3. Germline lookup yields CDR1 MDHEN and CDR2 SYDVKM. The CDR3 reads CAGSRGTGLAKNIQYF. DNA of the CDR3: TGTGCCGGCAGCCGAGGGACAGGTCTAGCCAAAAACATTCAGTACTTC.

This clonotype was counted ten times or more. The chain has TRBV19 and TRBJ1-4; 7 bases are shared with TRBD1. The trim removed 6 bases at V and 4 bases at J, leaving 8 bases unmatched. Germline-derived CDR1 and CDR2 are LNHDA and SQIVND (reference sequence). The CDR3 length is 15 residues. For the CDR3, the DNA is TGTGCCAGTAGCGCCGGGACAGCGAATAATGAAAAACTGTTTTTT. This gives the protein CASSAGTANNEKLFF.

Many counts were recorded for this clonotype. The rearrangement uses TRBV6-2 or TRBV6-3 and TRBJ1-6; D unclear. The germline V gene encodes CDR1 MNHEY and CDR2 SVGEGT. V gave up 2 bases and J gave up 7 bases, with 9 bases separating them. This CDR3 has 14 residues. The CDR3 sequence: CASSYRAVNSPLHF. The DNA for the CDR3 is TGTGCCAGCAGTTACCGTGCTGTGAATTCACCCCTCCACTTT.

J is TRBJ2-3 and V is TRBV6-2 or TRBV6-3; TRBD1 matches 8 bases. The J segment lost 4 bases and the V segment lost 0 bases, leaving 6 bases of the junction unmatched. CDR3 length: 16 amino acids. From germline, CDR1 is MNHEY and CDR2 SVGEGT. The CDR3 reads CASSYSRTGLADTQYF. The CDR3 DNA is TGTGCCAGCAGTTACTCGAGGACAGGGCTAGCAGATACGCAGTATTTT.

This clonotype has a count of ten or more. The chain is built from TRBV12-3 or TRBV12-4 and TRBJ2-7; D may match TRBD1 or TRBD2 (5 bases each). There are 14 residues in the CDR3. V lost 2 bases and J 7 bases, leaving 15 bases between the germline ends. CDR3 sequence reads: CASSLHRSEGEQYF. CDR3 in DNA: TGTGCCAGCAGTTTACACAGGTCCGAGGGGGAGCAGTACTTC.

This clonotype was observed at least ten times. The V call is TRBV30, the J call TRBJ2-1; 12 nucleotides line up with TRBD2. V shed 4 bases, J shed 6 bases, and the junction held 7 bases outside the gene matches. CDR3 length equals 15 residues. Germline values: CDR1 GTSNPN, CDR2 SVGIG (reference sequence). For the CDR3, the DNA is TGTGCCTGGAATGGTGAGACTAGCGGGAGCAATGAGCAGTTCTTC. As protein: CAWNGETSGSNEQFF.

In its sample, this clonotype was seen a few times. A read error may explain this, as a much larger clone is one base away. The chain uses TRBV11-2 and TRBJ2-1; 12 bases agree with TRBD2. This CDR3 spans 15 amino acids. Germline CDR1 and CDR2: SGHAT and FQNNGV. The CDR3 sequence is CASSLGWTSGTERFF. The CDR3 DNA sequence: TGTGCCAGCAGCTTGGGGTGGACTAGCGGGACGGAGCGGTTCTTC.

This clonotype appeared a few times. This chain links TRBV7-4 with TRBJ2-2, with D unresolved. The CDR3 loop spans 14 amino acids. CDR1 is SGHVT and CDR2 is SQSDAQ in the germline V gene. Trimming pared 7 bases from V and 3 bases from J, leaving 12 bases between. The CDR3 reads CASISEGHTGELFF. DNA of the CDR3: TGTGCCAGCATCTCCGAAGGGCACACCGGGGAGCTGTTTTTT.

There are a few counts of this clonotype. J is TRBJ2-7 and V is TRBV2; D is undetermined. The germline V and J ends were trimmed by 2 bases and 0 bases, with 5 bases remaining between them. The CDR3 spans 13 residues. Germline assignment: CDR1 SNHLY and CDR2 FYNNEI. CDR3 DNA sequence: TGTGCCAGCAGTGAATTTCCCTCCTACGAGCAGTACTTC. Its protein is CASSEFPSYEQYF.

This clonotype occurred many times. The chain carries TRBV12-3 or TRBV12-4 and TRBJ1-1; no reliable D call. The V end lost 5 bases, the J end lost 5 bases, and 15 bases lay between the germline ends. The CDR3 spans 14 residues. The CDR3 spells CASSLSPGRTEAFF. The DNA of the CDR3 is TGTGCCAGCAGTCTCTCGCCTGGGAGGACTGAAGCTTTCTTT.

This clonotype was detected ten times or more. This chain links TRBV12-3 or TRBV12-4 with TRBJ1-5; no reliable D call. This CDR3 contains 15 residues. V lost 7 bases to trimming and J lost 6 bases, with 19 bases between them. CDR3 region: CASITEGSEFQPQHF. The CDR3 nucleotides read TGTGCCAGCATTACAGAGGGATCAGAGTTTCAGCCCCAGCATTTT.

This clonotype was seen repeatedly, ten times or more. The chain employs TRBV12-5 and TRBJ2-5; D ambiguous. Between the trimmed V and J ends, which lost 7 bases and 5 bases, there was a span of 11 bases. There are 12 residues in the CDR3. Per germline, CDR1 LGHNT and CDR2 FRNRAP. As DNA, the CDR3 is TGTGCTAGTGCCCGAGATGTGGAGACCCAGTACTTC. This codes for CASARDVETQYF.

V gene TRBV19 combines with J gene TRBJ1-1; D is uncertain. The V gene lost 5 bases and the J gene lost 8 bases, with 12 bases spanning the gap. Germline CDR1 and CDR2: LNHDA and SQIVND (reference sequence). The CDR3 is 12 amino acids. The CDR3 loop is CASSARWGEAFF. The CDR3 nucleotides are TGTGCCAGTAGTGCCCGATGGGGAGAAGCTTTCTTT.